These T cell receptor beta chains were read from a single sample in a study of CD8 T cells in ankylosing spondylitis. TCRdb analysed the 5' RACE reads with MiXCR anew, one entry per CDR3 protein. The sample lists approximately 400,000 distinct CDR3 sequences, about 24% seen once, with about 0.9% in the top ten. The sample consisted of blood, either unsorted or a sorted T cell fraction (not recorded which). Source of these receptors: a male donor with ankylosing spondylitis. Both conserved end residues are part of each CDR3. D genes are given only for firm matches. Some rows mark clone size as missing; the rest say once, few, many or name a class of expanded clone.

13,few,TRBV7-2,-,TRBJ1-1,TGTGCCAGCAGTGGGGCGGCCTCGGCTGTGGCTTTCTTT,CASSGAASAVAFF
15,-,TRBV12-3/TRBV12-4,-,TRBJ2-1,TGTGCCAGCAGTTATACAGGCGAGGCCTACAATGAGCAGTTCTTC,CASSYTGEAYNEQFF
12,many,TRBV29-1,TRBD2,TRBJ2-5,TGCAGCGGAGGGTCGGGAGGGGAGACCCAGTACTTC,CSGGSGGETQYF
16,-,TRBV18,-,TRBJ1-3,TGTGCCAGCTCACCACTTGCAGCACTCTCTGGAAACACCATATATTTT,CASSPLAALSGNTIYF
13,-,TRBV5-1,-,TRBJ1-4,TGCGCCAGCAGCCCCAGCGGGCGGGAAAAACTGTTTTTT,CASSPSGREKLFF
15,-,TRBV20-1,-,TRBJ2-1,TGCAGTGCCCCGTGGCCTCTGAGCTCCTACAATGAGCAGTTCTTC,CSAPWPLSSYNEQFF
16,few,TRBV10-3,-,TRBJ2-5,TGTGCCATCAGTGCCCTAGCGAGAGGGGCAGGAGAGACCCAGTACTTC,CAISALARGAGETQYF
14,-,TRBV12-3/TRBV12-4,-,TRBJ2-1,TGTGCCAGCAGTACTACATCAGCCTACAATGAGCAGTTCTTC,CASSTTSAYNEQFF
18,few,TRBV3-1,TRBD1,TRBJ2-2,TGTGCCAGCAGCCAAGATCTAATCCAGGGGGCGAACACCGGGGAGCTGTTTTTT,CASSQDLIQGANTGELFF
15,-,TRBV11-2,TRBD2,TRBJ2-1,TGTGCCAGCAGCACTAGCGGGAGGGAGATCAATGAGCAGTTCTTC,CASSTSGREINEQFF
15,many,TRBV18,-,TRBJ1-6,TGTGCCAGCTCACCGGGCCACGATTATAATTCACCCCTCCACTTT,CASSPGHDYNSPLHF
11,few,TRBV2,-,TRBJ1-1,TGTGCCACCAGAGAGTACACTGAAGCTTTCTTT,CATREYTEAFF
14,-,TRBV2,-,TRBJ1-1,TGTGCCAGCAGTGAAGCGAGGGGGGCCGGTGAAGCTTTCTTT,CASSEARGAGEAFF
13,-,TRBV10-1,TRBD1,TRBJ2-3,TGCGCCAGCGGGGACAGGAACACAGATACGCAGTATTTT,CASGDRNTDTQYF
13,-,TRBV20-1,-,TRBJ2-2,TGCAGTGCGCCATCGCGGGGAACCGGGGAGCTGTTTTTT,CSAPSRGTGELFF
11,few,TRBV15,-,TRBJ2-1,TGTGCCACCAGCCCAGACAATGAGCAGTTCTTC,CATSPDNEQFF
17,few,TRBV28,-,TRBJ1-3,TGTGCCAGCAGTTTGACAGCTCCTGCTATCTCTGGAAACACCATATATTTT,CASSLTAPAISGNTIYF
13,few,TRBV12-3/TRBV12-4,-,TRBJ1-5,TGTGCCAGCAGTTTCCCAAGGGCGGGGCCCCAGCATTTT,CASSFPRAGPQHF
15,-,TRBV11-2,-,TRBJ1-1,TGTGCCAGCAGCCCCTTTCGACTTGAGAACACTGAAGCTTTCTTT,CASSPFRLENTEAFF
13,-,TRBV6-2/TRBV6-3,-,TRBJ2-1,TGTGCCAGCAGTTACCAGGGCTACAATGAGCAGTTCTTC,CASSYQGYNEQFF
11,-,TRBV20-1,-,TRBJ2-1,TGCTCCCCCATACAAAACAATGAGCAGTTCTTC,CSPIQNNEQFF
15,few,TRBV5-6,TRBD1,TRBJ2-1,TGTGCCAGCACGGACAGGGGGACCTCCGGGGGTGAGCAGTTCTTC,CASTDRGTSGGEQFF
15,-,TRBV7-2,-,TRBJ1-5,TGTGCCAGCAGCTTATACACGGAGGGCAATCAGCCCCAGCATTTT,CASSLYTEGNQPQHF
16,-,TRBV19,-,TRBJ2-6,TGTGCCAGCTCCCGAGGGGCCAGCTCTGGGGCCAACGTCCTGACTTTC,CASSRGASSGANVLTF
14,many,TRBV20-1,TRBD1,TRBJ2-1,TGCAGTGCTAGGGGACAGTTGCCCTACAATGAGCAGTTCTTC,CSARGQLPYNEQFF
16,-,TRBV4-1,TRBD1,TRBJ1-2,TGCGCCAGCAGCCAAGATAGACAGGGAGATAACTATGGCTACACCTTC,CASSQDRQGDNYGYTF
15,-,TRBV5-4,TRBD2,TRBJ2-5,TGTGCCAGCAGCCCGACTAGCGGGAATAAAGAGACCCAGTACTTC,CASSPTSGNKETQYF
15,-,TRBV19,-,TRBJ2-5,TGTGCCAGTAGACGTCAGCCGAGCCGAGGAGAGACCCAGTACTTC,CASRRQPSRGETQYF
15,-,TRBV4-2,-,TRBJ1-2,TGTGCCAGCAGCGCGTCCGGGACGAAGGCGGATGGCTACACCTTC,CASSASGTKADGYTF
16,-,TRBV10-3,TRBD1,TRBJ2-7,TGTGCCATCAGTGACTACCGGGACAGGGGCTCCTACGAGCAGTACTTC,CAISDYRDRGSYEQYF
13,many,TRBV20-1,-,TRBJ2-5,TGCAGTGCCAGGCCTTTAGGGTTAGAGACCCAGTACTTC,CSARPLGLETQYF
14,few,TRBV20-1,-,TRBJ2-2,TGCAGTGCCATAGCGTCCTCGTACACCGGGGAGCTGTTTTTT,CSAIASSYTGELFF
15,-,TRBV29-1,-,TRBJ2-3,TGCAGCGTCCCAACGGGGGACAGATACTCAGATACGCAGTATTTT,CSVPTGDRYSDTQYF
12,-,TRBV3-1,-,TRBJ1-1,TGTGCCAGCCGGAGTTGGAACACTGAAGCTTTCTTT,CASRSWNTEAFF
17,-,TRBV5-1,TRBD1,TRBJ1-1,TGCGCCAGCAGCTTGGAGGGACAGGGAGGAGGGAGCACTGAAGCTTTCTTT,CASSLEGQGGGSTEAFF
15,few,TRBV6-1,-,TRBJ1-5,TGTGCCAGCAGTGAAGTGGCAGGGTTCAATCAGCCCCAGCATTTT,CASSEVAGFNQPQHF
14,-,TRBV19,TRBD1,TRBJ1-4,TGTGCCGGAAAGAAGACAGGGGTAGATGAAAAACTGTTTTTT,CAGKKTGVDEKLFF
16,few,TRBV6-1,-,TRBJ2-1,TGTGCCAGCAGCCATGACGCGAAAGGCGCCTACAATGAGCAGTTCTTC,CASSHDAKGAYNEQFF
15,-,TRBV20-1,-,TRBJ2-1,TGCAGTGCTAGAAAGTCTTTTCCTACCTACAATGAGCAGTTCTTC,CSARKSFPTYNEQFF
12,-,TRBV7-8,-,TRBJ1-1,TGTGCCAGCAGCCCTACCGACGGTGAAGCTTTCTTT,CASSPTDGEAFF
13,-,TRBV5-1,-,TRBJ2-1,TGCGCCAGCCGTCCCCTAAGCGCCAATGAGCAGTTCTTC,CASRPLSANEQFF
16,-,TRBV20-1,TRBD2,TRBJ2-5,TGCAGTGCTAGAGATGAGAGCGGGAGGGCCGGAGAGACCCAGTACTTC,CSARDESGRAGETQYF
15,few,TRBV5-1,TRBD2,TRBJ2-3,TGCGCCAGCACCACTAGCGGGAGGTCCTCAGATACGCAGTATTTT,CASTTSGRSSDTQYF
14,few,TRBV20-1,-,TRBJ2-7,TGCAGTGCTAGAGGCCGGGTCCTAAGGTACGAGCAGTACTTC,CSARGRVLRYEQYF
15,few,TRBV5-1,-,TRBJ1-4,TGCGCCAGCAGCGGAGGGACCCCGGATGGGGAAAAACTGTTTTTT,CASSGGTPDGEKLFF
12,-,TRBV3-1,-,TRBJ1-2,TGTGCCAGCAGCCGGGACGTTATCGGCTACACCTTC,CASSRDVIGYTF
15,-,TRBV20-1,TRBD1,TRBJ1-5,TGCAGTGCGGGCAGGACAGGGGGTTACGATCAGCCCCAGCATTTT,CSAGRTGGYDQPQHF
14,few,TRBV25-1,-,TRBJ1-1,TGTGCCAGCAGTGGCACAGGGAGGGGGACTGAAGCTTTCTTT,CASSGTGRGTEAFF
16,-,TRBV2,TRBD2,TRBJ2-3,TGTGCCAGCAGTAGTGGTCTAGCGGTTGGCACAGATACGCAGTATTTT,CASSSGLAVGTDTQYF
12,many,TRBV6-6,-,TRBJ2-7,TGTGCCAGCAGCCAAGACGGGTACGAGCAGTACTTC,CASSQDGYEQYF
11,-,TRBV20-1,-,TRBJ2-7,TGCAGTGCTCAAGCTGTATACGAGCAGTACTTC,CSAQAVYEQYF
15,few,TRBV7-2,-,TRBJ1-1,TGTGCCAGCAGCCCTCGAGGGATGTGGGGCACTGAAGCTTTCTTT,CASSPRGMWGTEAFF
12,-,TRBV20-1,-,TRBJ1-2,TGCAGTGGGCAACCCGTCGAATATGGCTACACCTTC,CSGQPVEYGYTF